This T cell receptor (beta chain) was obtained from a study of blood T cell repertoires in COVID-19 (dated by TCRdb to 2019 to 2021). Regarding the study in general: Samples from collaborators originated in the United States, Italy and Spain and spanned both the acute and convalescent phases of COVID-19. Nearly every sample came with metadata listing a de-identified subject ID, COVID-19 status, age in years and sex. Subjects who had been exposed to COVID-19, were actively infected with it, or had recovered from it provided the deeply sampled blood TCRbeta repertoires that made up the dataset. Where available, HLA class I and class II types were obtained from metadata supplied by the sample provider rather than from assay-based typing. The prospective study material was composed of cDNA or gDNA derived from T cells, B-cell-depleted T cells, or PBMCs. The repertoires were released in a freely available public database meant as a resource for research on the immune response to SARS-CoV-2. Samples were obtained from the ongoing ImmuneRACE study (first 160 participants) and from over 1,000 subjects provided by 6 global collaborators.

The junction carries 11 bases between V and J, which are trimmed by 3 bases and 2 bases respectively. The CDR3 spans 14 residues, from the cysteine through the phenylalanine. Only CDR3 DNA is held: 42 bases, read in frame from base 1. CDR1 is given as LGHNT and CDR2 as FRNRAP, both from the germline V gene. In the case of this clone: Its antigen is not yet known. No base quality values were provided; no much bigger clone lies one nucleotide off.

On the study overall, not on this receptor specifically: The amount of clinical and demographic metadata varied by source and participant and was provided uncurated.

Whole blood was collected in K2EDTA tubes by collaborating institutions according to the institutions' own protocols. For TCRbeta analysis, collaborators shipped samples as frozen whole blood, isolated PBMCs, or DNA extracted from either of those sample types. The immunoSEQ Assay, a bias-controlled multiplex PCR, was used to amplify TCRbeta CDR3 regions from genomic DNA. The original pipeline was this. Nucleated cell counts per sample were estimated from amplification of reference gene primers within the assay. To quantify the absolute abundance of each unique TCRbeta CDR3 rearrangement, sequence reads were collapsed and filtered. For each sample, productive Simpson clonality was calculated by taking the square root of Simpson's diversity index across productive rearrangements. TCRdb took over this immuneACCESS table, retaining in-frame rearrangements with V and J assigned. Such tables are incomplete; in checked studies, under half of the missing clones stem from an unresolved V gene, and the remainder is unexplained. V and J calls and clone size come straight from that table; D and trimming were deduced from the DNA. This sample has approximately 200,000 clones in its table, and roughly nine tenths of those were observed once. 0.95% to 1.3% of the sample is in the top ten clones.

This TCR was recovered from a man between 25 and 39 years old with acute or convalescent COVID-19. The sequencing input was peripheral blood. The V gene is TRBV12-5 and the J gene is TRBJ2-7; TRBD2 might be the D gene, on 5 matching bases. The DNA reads TGTGCTAGTGGTTTTTTTTCGCGGGCCTACGAGCAGTACTTC. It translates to CASGFFSRAYEQYF.